These T cell receptor beta chains were read from a single sample in a study of T cells after yellow fever vaccination. TCRdb re-derived calls from the 5' RACE reads in MiXCR, one entry per CDR3 protein. The sample holds some 110,000 distinct CDR3 sequences, 7.2% seen once. Here the sequenced sample was CD4+ T cells sorted from PBMCs, taken roughly seven weeks after the first yellow fever vaccination. These receptors all come from a man between 18 and 29 years old who received the YFV17D yellow fever vaccine. Each CDR3 is given with its conserved first and last residue. The D gene is left open where the match is weak. Rows give clone size only sometimes, using once, few, many, or a class for an expanded clone.

V	J	D	size	DNA	CDR3
TRBV5-1	TRBJ2-5	NA	NA	TGCGCCAGCAGCTTGGAACCGGGAGATACGGAGACCCAGTACTTC	CASSLEPGDTETQYF
TRBV20-1	TRBJ2-1	TRBD2	many	TGCAGTGCTAGGGAGGCTAGCGGGGGGCGGTATGAGCAGTTCTTC	CSAREASGGRYEQFF
TRBV5-1	TRBJ2-5	NA	many	TGCGCCAGCAGCGGGGGGACAGCGCCCCTACAAGAGACCCAGTACTTC	CASSGGTAPLQETQYF
TRBV6-4	TRBJ1-2	NA	NA	TGTGCCAGCAGTGATTCCCCGGACAGCTATGGCTACACCTTC	CASSDSPDSYGYTF
TRBV5-5	TRBJ2-5	NA	NA	TGTGCCAGCAACCCGCTACAGGCCGGAGAGACCCAGTACTTC	CASNPLQAGETQYF
TRBV5-1	TRBJ2-7	NA	NA	TGCGCCAGCAGCTTGTTCTCCGGGGGAGGCGCCTACGAGCAGTACTTC	CASSLFSGGGAYEQYF
TRBV10-3	TRBJ1-1	NA	many	TGTGCCATCAGTGAGTCGAAACAGGTCACTGAAGCTTTCTTT	CAISESKQVTEAFF
TRBV6-1	TRBJ2-3	NA	many	TGTGCCAGCAGTATGGGGGCGAAGGATACGCAGTATTTT	CASSMGAKDTQYF
TRBV29-1	TRBJ1-2	NA	many	TGCAGCGTTGCGCAGTTCAGGACTATGGGCTACACCTTC	CSVAQFRTMGYTF
TRBV11-2	TRBJ1-4	TRBD1	many	TGTGCCAGCAGCTCCCGTGCCGGGACAGAGTTTAGGGAAAAACTGTTTTTT	CASSSRAGTEFREKLFF
TRBV7-3	TRBJ2-2	NA	NA	TGTGCCAGCAGCTTGAGCGGGGGGGAGCTGTTTTTT	CASSLSGGELFF
TRBV15	TRBJ2-1	NA	many	TGTGCCACCAGCTCTCCGAGGCATGAGCAGTTCTTC	CATSSPRHEQFF
TRBV4-1	TRBJ2-3	TRBD2	few	TGCGCCAGCAGCCAGATTGGTCGGGAGCGGGGGAGAGATACGCAGTATTTT	CASSQIGRERGRDTQYF
TRBV5-1	TRBJ2-2	NA	many	TGCGCCAGCAGCATGGACAGGAACACCGGGGAGCTGTTTTTT	CASSMDRNTGELFF
TRBV2	TRBJ2-3	NA	few	TGTGCCAGCAGTGAACCCCACCAAGATACGCAGTATTTT	CASSEPHQDTQYF
TRBV3-1	TRBJ2-2	TRBD2	NA	TGTGCCTGCACCACAAGCCAGCGGGGGGCCGGGGAGCTGTTTTTT	CACTTSQRGAGELFF
TRBV2	TRBJ1-2	TRBD1	many	TGTGCCAGCAGTGGGGACAGGCCAGCTAACTATGGCTACACCTTC	CASSGDRPANYGYTF
TRBV7-2	TRBJ2-1	TRBD2	few	TGTGCCAGCAGCCATGGCCGGCGGGGGGGTACATACAATGAGCAGTTCTTC	CASSHGRRGGTYNEQFF
TRBV20-1	TRBJ2-5	NA	many	TGCAGTGCTAACTCGGGGGCGCCTCAAGAGACCCAGTACTTC	CSANSGAPQETQYF
TRBV12-3/TRBV12-4	TRBJ2-1	TRBD2	many	TGTGCCAGCAGCCCACGGGGGGGCGATGAGCAGTTCTTC	CASSPRGGDEQFF
TRBV5-1	TRBJ1-2	TRBD1	many	TGCGCCAGCAGCCTTCAGGCCGGACAGGGGCGGTATGGCTACACCTTC	CASSLQAGQGRYGYTF
TRBV5-4	TRBJ2-1	NA	NA	TGTGCCAGCAGCGGGGGAACCGCTTCCTACAATGAGCAGTTCTTC	CASSGGTASYNEQFF
TRBV12-3/TRBV12-4	TRBJ2-2	TRBD2	many	TGTGCCAGCAGCCCGGGACTAGCGGGGGGGAGTACCGGGGAGCTGTTTTTT	CASSPGLAGGSTGELFF
TRBV20-1	TRBJ1-3	NA	many	TGCAGTGCTAGAGATAGGGGGTTTCAAAGGAGCTCTGGAAACACCATATATTTT	CSARDRGFQRSSGNTIYF
TRBV7-2	TRBJ1-4	NA	many	TGTGCCAGCAGCAGCGGGGCTACTAATGAAAAACTGTTTTTT	CASSSGATNEKLFF
TRBV7-6	TRBJ2-5	TRBD1	many	TGTGCCAGCAGCGCCGGGACAGCACAAGAGACCCAGTACTTC	CASSAGTAQETQYF
TRBV11-2	TRBJ2-1	TRBD1	NA	TGTGCCAGCACCTTCCTGGGGACAGCGTACAATGAGCAGTTCTTC	CASTFLGTAYNEQFF
TRBV27	TRBJ1-1	NA	few	TGTGCCAGCAGTTTATTGACCGGCACTGAAGCTTTCTTT	CASSLLTGTEAFF
TRBV5-1	TRBJ2-6	NA	many	TGCGCCAGCAGCCTTTCTACTGGGGCCAACGTCCTGACTTTC	CASSLSTGANVLTF
TRBV10-2	TRBJ2-5	NA	few	TGCGCCAGCAGTGAATGGGGATGGCAGACCCAGTACTTC	CASSEWGWQTQYF
TRBV11-2	TRBJ2-7	TRBD1	many	TGTGCCAGCAGAAGGACAGGGGGCGACGAGCAGTACTTC	CASRRTGGDEQYF
TRBV4-3	TRBJ2-1	TRBD2	many	TGCGCCAGCAGCTCATTGGGACTAGCGGCGTACAATGAGCAGTTCTTC	CASSSLGLAAYNEQFF
TRBV7-9	TRBJ2-3	NA	many	TGTGCCAGCAGCCCCCAGTCCAATTGGGAAAGCACAGATACGCAGTATTTT	CASSPQSNWESTDTQYF
TRBV5-1	TRBJ2-3	NA	many	TGCGCCAGCAGCTTGGCCGGACGCACAGATACGCAGTATTTT	CASSLAGRTDTQYF
TRBV5-1	TRBJ2-1	TRBD2	many	TGCGCCAGCAGCTTCGGGACTAGTGAGGGTGAGCAGTTCTTC	CASSFGTSEGEQFF
TRBV28	TRBJ1-5	TRBD1	many	TGTGCCAGCAGTTCGCAGGGTTCAGGGGGACAGCCCCAGCATTTT	CASSSQGSGGQPQHF
TRBV10-3	TRBJ2-3	NA	many	TGTGCCATCAGACCTGCCAGGGCCTCCGGACCAAATACGCAGTATTTT	CAIRPARASGPNTQYF
TRBV5-4	TRBJ2-1	TRBD2	many	TGTGCCAGCAGCCTTAGCGGGGGGGCTGATGAGCAGTTCTTC	CASSLSGGADEQFF
TRBV7-3	TRBJ2-3	NA	many	TGTGCCAGCAGCCGGCTTGGCGGGACCTCCCCAGATACGCAGTATTTT	CASSRLGGTSPDTQYF
TRBV3-1	TRBJ2-1	NA	many	TGTGCCAGCAGCCAAGGGACTGCCCCGGCCCTAAGCTCCTACAATGAGCAGTTCTTC	CASSQGTAPALSSYNEQFF
TRBV11-2	TRBJ2-6	NA	many	TGTGCCAGCAGCCTAAGCCGACAGTCCGGTTCTGGGGCCAACGTCCTGACTTTC	CASSLSRQSGSGANVLTF
TRBV4-1	TRBJ2-5	NA	many	TGCGCCAGCAGCCAAGTGTACCAAGAGACCCAGTACTTC	CASSQVYQETQYF
TRBV20-1	TRBJ1-5	NA	few	TGCAGTGCTCCCTCCAGTAGTTGGGGAAGCAATCAGCCCCAGCATTTT	CSAPSSSWGSNQPQHF
TRBV7-2	TRBJ2-7	NA	NA	TGTGCCAGCAGCCCCCAGACCGGACGGGGAGGAGAGCAGTACTTC	CASSPQTGRGGEQYF